The subject of this entry is one TCR beta chain. This CDR3 is 16 amino acids long. CDR1 and CDR2 (germline): SQVTM, ANQGSEA. V shed 6 bases and J 0 bases; nucleotides not matched to a gene: 6. This specimen comes from a study of blood T cell repertoires in COVID-19. Study at large: Acute and convalescent COVID-19 samples came from the United States, Italy and Spain. Sources were T cells, B-cell-depleted T cells, or PBMCs; the material itself was cDNA or gDNA.

Original methodology: Reference gene primer amplification gave nucleated cell count estimates. TCRdb's copy holds only in-frame clones and misses some; the assay was immunoSEQ multiplex PCR. That table is the source of V, J and clone size, and D and trimming were worked out from the DNA. The table has some 130,000 clones, approximately 83% seen once; the top ten hold about 16%. The source is a woman between 45 and 65 years old with acute or convalescent COVID-19. The chain links TRBV29-1 to TRBJ2-6; 9 positions agree with TRBD1. The sequenced material came from peripheral blood. Here the CDR3 reads CSVRGQGFSGANVLTF. As DNA, the CDR3 is TGCAGCGTAAGGGGACAGGGATTCTCTGGGGCCAACGTCCTGACTTTC.